The 14 T cell receptor beta chains below all came from one sample that was sequenced in a study of blood T cell repertoires in COVID-19. Sequencing used immunoSEQ multiplex PCR; TCRdb keeps in-frame clones, though not all of them. The data show about 210,000 clones, around 82% seen once. Sequenced material: peripheral blood. Source of these receptors: a middle-aged woman with active or convalescent COVID-19.

The chain combines TRBV13 with TRBJ2-7, with TRBD2 identical over 9 bases. This CDR3 is built from 16 residues. After removal of 5 bases from V and 1 base from J, the junction contained 9 bases not matched to a gene. Germline values: CDR1 PRHDT, CDR2 FYEKMQ (reference sequence). This CDR3 is CASSPPGSGRSYEQYF. DNA of the CDR3: TGTGCCAGCAGCCCCCCGGGTAGCGGGAGATCCTACGAGCAGTACTTC.

J is TRBJ1-2 and V is TRBV24-1; D is undetermined. Trimming stripped 4 bases from V and 0 bases from J, with 11 bases between. Germline V gene data show CDR1 as KGHDR and CDR2 as SFDVKD. This CDR3 has 15 amino acids. CDR3: CATSDAAGSNYGYTF. CDR3 in DNA: TGTGCCACCAGTGACGCGGCCGGGTCTAACTATGGCTACACCTTC.

This chain connects TRBV11-3 to TRBJ2-5; D gene unclear. This CDR3 region has 12 residues. In germline, CDR1 is SGHNT, CDR2 YENEEA. V shed 5 bases and J shed 5 bases, with 9 bases lying between them. CDR3 sequence: CASSPAGETQYF. The CDR3 coding sequence is TGTGCCAGCAGCCCGGCCGGGGAGACCCAGTACTTC.

The rearrangement joins TRBV27 to TRBJ1-4; D is undetermined. Germline-derived CDR1 and CDR2 are MNHEY and SMNVEV (reference sequence). Trimming pared 4 bases from V and 4 bases from J, leaving 10 bases between. CDR3 length: 14 amino acids. CDR3 protein: CASSSEQFNEKLFF. The DNA for the CDR3 is TGTGCCAGCAGTTCAGAACAGTTTAATGAAAAACTGTTTTTT.

As regards this clone: Other nucleotide sequences from this sample produce the same CDR3. CDR3 loop: CSVEGDRDYEQYF. The CDR3, as DNA: TGCAGCGTTGAAGGTGACAGGGACTACGAGCAGTACTTC. V gene TRBV29-1 combines with J gene TRBJ2-7, with 7 bases aligning to TRBD1. The V segment lost 1 base and the J segment 3 bases; nucleotides outside the gene matches: 3. Looked up from germline, CDR1 is SQVTM and CDR2 is ANQGSEA. This CDR3 is 13 amino acids long.

The chain links TRBV18 to TRBJ1-4, with 9 bases identical to TRBD1. This CDR3 contains 15 residues. J lost 8 bases, V lost 6 bases, and 10 bases had no gene match. Germline V gene data show CDR1 as KGHSH and CDR2 as LQKENI. Here the CDR3 DNA reads TGTGCCAGCTCCCCGAGGACAGGGGCAGTGGAAAAACTGTTTTTT. Its protein product is CASSPRTGAVEKLFF.

The genes are TRBV7-9 and TRBJ2-7; 8 nucleotides agree with TRBD1. The CDR3 has 13 amino acids. J lost 4 bases, V lost 5 bases, and 4 bases had no gene match. The germline gives CDR1 SEHNR, CDR2 FQNEAQ (reference sequence). Here the CDR3 reads CASSRTGKYEQYF. For the CDR3, the DNA is TGTGCCAGCAGCCGGACAGGGAAATACGAGCAGTACTTC.

The CDR3: CASSLVAGGYNEQFF. CDR3 bases: TGCGCCAGCAGCTTGGTAGCGGGAGGGTACAATGAGCAGTTCTTC. The V call is TRBV5-1, the J call TRBJ2-1; 11 nucleotides match TRBD2. V dropped 0 bases and J dropped 4; count of bases not matched to a gene: 0. Per the germline V gene, CDR1 is SGHRS and CDR2 is YFSETQ. The CDR3 has 15 amino acids.

The chain recombines TRBV19 with TRBJ2-1, with D tentatively TRBD1 (5 bases). Germline CDR1 reads LNHDA; CDR2 reads SQIVND (reference sequence). The CDR3 length is 13 residues. Trimming pared 5 bases from V and 4 bases from J, leaving 9 bases between. The CDR3 is CASSVQVYNEQFF. Here the CDR3 DNA reads TGTGCCAGTAGTGTACAGGTATACAATGAGCAGTTCTTC.

This sequence joins TRBV5-1 and TRBJ1-5; 9 bases map to TRBD1. The CDR3 spans 15 residues. Germline V gives CDR1 SGHRS, CDR2 YFSETQ. The trim removed 3 bases at V and 3 bases at J, leaving 4 bases unmatched. The CDR3 DNA sequence: TGCGCCAGCAGCTCCGGGACAGGGTCCAATCAGCCCCAGCATTTT. Translation: CASSSGTGSNQPQHF.

Here the CDR3 reads CASSSSGSGVDQPQHF. The CDR3 region has the DNA TGTGCCAGCAGTTCCTCGGGGTCAGGGGTGGATCAGCCCCAGCATTTT. V is TRBV27 and J is TRBJ1-5, with a weak D call TRBD1 (6 bases). Trimming took 4 bases from V and 5 from J, leaving 18 bases between them. CDR1 MNHEY and CDR2 SMNVEV come from the germline V gene (reference sequence). The CDR3 consists of 16 residues.

The chain links TRBV11-3 to TRBJ2-1, with D possibly matching TRBD2 (6 bases). This CDR3 has 12 residues. The germline V and J ends were trimmed by 1 base and 10 bases, with 8 bases remaining between them. Germline V gene sequence: CDR1 SGHNT, CDR2 YENEEA. This CDR3 is CASSLGEEEQFF. CDR3 nucleotide sequence: TGTGCCAGCAGCTTAGGGGAGGAGGAGCAGTTCTTC.

V usage is TRBV29-1 and J usage is TRBJ1-2; 11 bases align to TRBD1. Trimming took 0 bases from V and 5 from J; bases not matched to a gene: 2. The length of the CDR3 is 14 residues. CDR1 and CDR2 from the germline V gene are SQVTM and ANQGSEA. The CDR3 here is CSVEDGTGGYGYTF. The CDR3 DNA reads as TGCAGCGTTGAAGATGGGACAGGGGGTTATGGCTACACCTTC.

This clone was seen just once. The CDR3 here is CASSQPTERQTSYNEQFF. CDR3 coding DNA: TGTGCCAGCAGTCAACCAACTGAACGACAGACCTCCTACAATGAGCAGTTCTTC. V usage is TRBV27 and J usage is TRBJ2-1; perhaps TRBD1 as D (5 bases). Germline lookup yields CDR1 MNHEY and CDR2 SMNVEV (reference sequence). With 5 bases removed from V and 0 bases from J, the gap between germline ends came to 20 bases. The CDR3 contains 18 residues.